The sequence of this TCR beta chain was determined in a study of T-cell memory formation after mild COVID-19. Study-wide results and limits: Largely, contracting CD4+ clones fell within CM and EM, and contracting CD8+ clones within EMRA. Memory from before infection featured some responding clones, which suggests cross-reactive memory joined. Clones shrinking from day 15 to 85 showed even CD4/CD8 mixes; later expanders tilted CD4+.

The V gene lost 0 bases and the J gene lost 4 bases, with 11 bases spanning the gap. Germline CDR1 SGHRS, CDR2 YFSETQ. The CDR3 has 14 residues. The sample holds many counts of this clonotype. Its specificity is not known. One entry per CDR3 protein results from TCRdb running MiXCR on the 5' RACE reads. This sample has 500,000 to 550,000 distinct CDR3 sequences, with roughly 22% found just once. The receptor comes from an adult woman who had mild COVID-19 (a few samples of this study predate the infection). Cell type and time point are not known. The sample was PBMCs or a T cell subset sorted from them (not recorded which). The chain uses TRBV5-1 and TRBJ2-7; no definite D call. CDR3 nucleotides: TGCGCCAGCAGCTTGGAACAGACTCCTTACGAGCAGTACTTC. This gives the protein CASSLEQTPYEQYF.